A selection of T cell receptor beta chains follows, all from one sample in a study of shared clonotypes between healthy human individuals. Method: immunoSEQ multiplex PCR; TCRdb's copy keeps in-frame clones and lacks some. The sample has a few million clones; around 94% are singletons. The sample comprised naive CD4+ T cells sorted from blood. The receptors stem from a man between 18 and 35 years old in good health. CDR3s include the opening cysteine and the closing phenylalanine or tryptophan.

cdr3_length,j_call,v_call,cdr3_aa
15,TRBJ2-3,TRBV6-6,CASSYAGGGTDTQYF
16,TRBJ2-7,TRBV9,CASSVGGSESRNEQYF
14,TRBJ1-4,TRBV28,CASSWSATNEKLFF
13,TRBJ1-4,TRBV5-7,CASSLDHNEKLFF
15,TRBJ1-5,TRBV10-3,CAISTEGRGTQPQHF
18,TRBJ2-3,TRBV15,CATSRDLPTSGRTDTQYF
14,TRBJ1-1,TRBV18,CASSPPTGGTEAFF
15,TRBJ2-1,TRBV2,CASRTGTGIYNEQFF
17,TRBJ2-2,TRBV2,CASSPLAGGPNTGELFF
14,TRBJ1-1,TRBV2,CASSERQMNTEAFF
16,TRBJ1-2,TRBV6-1,CASSEKGQTGYYGYTF
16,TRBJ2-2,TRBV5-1,CASSVRTGVGTGELFF
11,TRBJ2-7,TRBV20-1,CSAALGRVQYF
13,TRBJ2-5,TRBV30,CAWSVRTGMEQYF
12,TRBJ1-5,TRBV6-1,CASTGRGQPQHF
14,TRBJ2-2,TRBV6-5,CASRPDREAGELFF
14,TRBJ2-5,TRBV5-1,CASSSGQAGETQYF
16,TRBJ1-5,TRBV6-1,CASSEGQPKGNQPQHF
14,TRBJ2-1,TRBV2,CASSATSGHNEQFF
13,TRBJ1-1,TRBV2,CASSDGGYTEAFF
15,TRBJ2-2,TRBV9,CASSVIPGAGGELFF
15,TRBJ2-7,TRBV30,CAWSVELGPSYEQYF
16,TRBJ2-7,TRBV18,CASSPAGGRLSYEQYF
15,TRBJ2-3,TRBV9,CASSVGGGATDTQYF
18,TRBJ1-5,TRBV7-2,CASSLGRAGLYANQPQHF
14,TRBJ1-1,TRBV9,CASSEQVMNTEAFF
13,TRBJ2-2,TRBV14,CASRWRATGELFF
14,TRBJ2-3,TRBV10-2,CATLAGDYTDTQYF
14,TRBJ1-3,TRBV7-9,CASSLDWTGNTIYF
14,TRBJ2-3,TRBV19,CASTPGGGTDTQYF
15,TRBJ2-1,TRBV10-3,CAISPWGREDNEQFF
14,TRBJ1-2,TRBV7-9,CASSLGQGAWGYTF
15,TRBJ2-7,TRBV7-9,CASSLAAGRLTEQYF
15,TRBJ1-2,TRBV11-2,CASSLETGPNYGYTF
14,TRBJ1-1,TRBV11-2,CASSLALEGTEAFF
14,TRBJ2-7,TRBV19,CASSIRNRVYEQYF
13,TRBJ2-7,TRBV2,CASKAQERGEQYF
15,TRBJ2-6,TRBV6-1,CASTQELSGANVLTF
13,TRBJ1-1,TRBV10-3,CAVASGGETEAFF
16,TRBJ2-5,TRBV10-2,CASSESPSGGPLTQYF
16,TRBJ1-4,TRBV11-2,CASSFGDSGPNEKLFF
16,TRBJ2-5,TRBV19,CASSPLAGGQQETQYF
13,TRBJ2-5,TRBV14,CASSQLFPETQYF
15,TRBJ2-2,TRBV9,CASSRLADNTGELFF
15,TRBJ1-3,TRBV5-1,CASSVGTGNGNTIYF
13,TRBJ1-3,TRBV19,CAVRPLSGNTIYF
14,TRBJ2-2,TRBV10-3,CAIKQGGNTGELFF
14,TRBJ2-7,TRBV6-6,CASSYNAGSYEQYF